Listed below are T cell receptor beta chains from one sample, sequenced in a study of T cell changes during pregnancy in multiple sclerosis. Here immunoSEQ multiplex PCR was the method, and the copy in TCRdb shows in-frame clones only, minus some. Among approximately 79,000 clones listed, over 85% were seen once. Specimen: peripheral blood, collected in the second trimester of pregnancy. These receptors all come from a female donor in good health, enrolled as a control in a pregnancy study. Each CDR3 is given with its conserved first and last residue. A D gene is named only where the DNA matches it firmly. Clone size is given for some rows only: seen once, a few or many times, or a class if the clone is expanded.

size: -
V: TRBV7-8
length: 17
D: -
J: TRBJ2-3
CDR3: CASSLEGVRTSGDTQYF
DNA: TGTGCCAGCAGCTTAGAGGGGGTAAGGACCTCGGGAGATACGCAGTATTTT

size: -
V: TRBV5-1
length: 15
D: TRBD1
J: TRBJ1-2
CDR3: CASSLAGGTGRGYTF
DNA: TGCGCCAGCAGCTTGGCCGGGGGGACAGGGAGGGGCTACACCTTC

size: -
V: TRBV19
length: 14
D: -
J: TRBJ2-1
CDR3: CASSRGGDNNEQFF
DNA: TGTGCCAGTAGTCGAGGGGGGGATAACAATGAGCAGTTCTTC

size: -
V: TRBV30
length: 14
D: -
J: TRBJ1-2
CDR3: CAWSVASEKDGYTF
DNA: TGTGCCTGGAGTGTGGCGAGCGAAAAGGATGGCTACACCTTC

size: -
V: TRBV5-1
length: 14
D: -
J: TRBJ2-2
CDR3: CASSLSQDTGELFF
DNA: TGCGCCAGCAGCTTATCACAGGACACCGGGGAGCTGTTTTTT

size: -
V: TRBV6-1
length: 14
D: TRBD1
J: TRBJ1-2
CDR3: CASSETLTGVGYTF
DNA: TGTGCCAGCAGTGAAACCTTGACAGGGGTCGGCTACACCTTC

size: -
V: TRBV19
length: 15
D: -
J: TRBJ1-5
CDR3: CASSQHTGMGQPQHF
DNA: TGTGCCAGTAGTCAACATACAGGGATGGGTCAGCCCCAGCATTTT

size: -
V: TRBV19
length: 14
D: TRBD2
J: TRBJ2-5
CDR3: CASSKAGGQETQYF
DNA: TGTGCCAGTAGCAAAGCGGGGGGGCAAGAGACCCAGTACTTC

size: once
V: TRBV7-2
length: 16
D: -
J: TRBJ1-3
CDR3: CASSFDSVSSGNTIYF
DNA: TGTGCCAGCAGCTTCGACAGTGTTAGCTCTGGAAACACCATATATTTT

size: -
V: TRBV27
length: 18
D: TRBD2
J: TRBJ2-6
CDR3: CASSLLPTGGAGANVLTF
DNA: TGTGCCAGCAGTTTACTCCCCACCGGGGGGGCGGGGGCCAACGTCCTGACTTTC

size: -
V: TRBV27
length: 14
D: -
J: TRBJ1-1
CDR3: CASSAQGFDTEAFF
DNA: TGTGCCAGCAGTGCCCAGGGGTTTGACACTGAAGCTTTCTTT

size: -
V: TRBV9
length: 16
D: -
J: TRBJ2-2
CDR3: CASSVEGGANTGELFF
DNA: TGTGCCAGCAGCGTAGAAGGGGGGGCTAACACCGGGGAGCTGTTTTTT

size: -
V: TRBV21-1
length: 14
D: -
J: TRBJ1-2
CDR3: CASSNFDTIYGYTF
DNA: TGTGCCAGCAGCAACTTTGACACGATCTATGGCTACACCTTC

size: once
V: TRBV4-1
length: 14
D: -
J: TRBJ1-2
CDR3: CASSPPLAGYGYTF
DNA: TGCGCCAGCAGCCCCCCCTTGGCAGGGTATGGCTACACCTTC